Listed here are 27 T cell receptor beta chains from one sample, sequenced in a study of T cell repertoires in cytomegalovirus infection. One entry per CDR3 protein, called by TCRdb with MiXCR from the reads. Of 250,000 or so distinct CDR3 sequences in the sample, 15% to 20% were seen once. Sequenced input: CD8+ T cells from PBMCs. These receptors were obtained from a human donor in good health (CMV status not recorded). Some clones in this sample may be carry-over from other donors' samples.

This clonotype was detected a few times. V and J are TRBV13 and TRBJ2-1; 9 bases line up with TRBD2. Germline assignment: CDR1 PRHDT and CDR2 FYEKMQ (reference sequence). V trimming: 4 bases; J trimming: 5 bases; junction bases outside the gene matches: 6. This CDR3 region has 15 residues. The CDR3 spells CASSSGTSTNNEQFF. CDR3 coding DNA: TGTGCCAGCAGCTCCGGGACTAGCACAAACAATGAGCAGTTCTTC. The full variable domain, its missing parts supplied by reference TRBV13 and TRBJ2-1, is AAGVIQSPRHLIKEKRETATLKCYPIPRHDTVYWYQQGPGQDPQFLISFYEKMQSDKGSIPDRFSAQQFSDYHSELNMSSLELGDSALYFCASSSGTSTNNEQFFGPGTRLTVL.

This clonotype was observed a handful of times. The chain couples TRBV27 to TRBJ2-7, with D unclear. Trimming stripped 6 bases from V and 0 bases from J, with 12 bases between. The CDR3 is 14 residues long. The germline V gene encodes CDR1 MNHEY and CDR2 SMNVEV (reference sequence). The CDR3 is CASSDLARSYEQYF. The CDR3 region has the DNA TGTGCCAGCAGCGACCTCGCCCGCTCCTACGAGCAGTACTTC.

This clonotype has ten or more counts. The chain employs TRBV14 and TRBJ2-1; 10 positions agree with TRBD1. J lost 7 bases, V lost 1 base, and 4 bases had no gene match. The CDR3 sequence is 15 residues long. Looked up from germline, CDR1 is SGHDN and CDR2 is FVKESK. CDR3 sequence (DNA): TGTGCCAGCAGCCAAGTGGGACAGGGGTGGAATGAGCAGTTCTTC. Its translation: CASSQVGQGWNEQFF.

Turning to this clonotype: Likely a read error: the CDR3 ends without its conserved phenylalanine or tryptophan. V is TRBV4-1 and J is TRBJ2-1, with D possibly being TRBD1 (5 bases). CDR1 is MGHRA, CDR2 YSYEKL, per germline. This CDR3 is built from 16 residues. Trimming pared 8 bases from V and 0 bases from J, leaving 17 bases between. The CDR3 spells CASGSGASISYNEQFL. In DNA form, the CDR3 reads TGCGCCAGCGGCAGTGGGGCTTCGATCTCCTACAATGAGCAGTTCCTC.

Ten or more counts support this clonotype. The rearrangement links TRBV6-6 to TRBJ2-2; D is perhaps TRBD2 (6 bases). Trimming cost V 7 bases and J 6 bases, with 12 bases left between them. The CDR3 is 13 residues long. Per the germline V gene, CDR1 is MNHNY and CDR2 is SVGAGI (reference sequence). CDR3: CASTRLVAGELFF. CDR3 nucleotide sequence: TGTGCCAGCACCAGACTAGTGGCCGGGGAGCTGTTTTTT.

This clonotype was detected a few times. The chain uses TRBV4-1 and TRBJ1-5; D is unresolved. From germline, CDR1 is MGHRA and CDR2 YSYEKL. V shed 1 base and J shed 0 bases, with 10 bases lying between them. CDR3 size: 16 residues. CDR3 in DNA: TGCGCCAGCAGCCAAGTGGAGGGTTCTAGCAATCAGCCCCAGCATTTT. This translates into CASSQVEGSSNQPQHF.

At least ten counts were recorded for this clonotype. The V gene is TRBV7-9, the J gene TRBJ2-7, with 10 bases lining up with TRBD1. V lost 4 bases to trimming and J lost 5 bases; unmatched junction nucleotides: 5. The CDR3 is 14 residues long. Germline assignment: CDR1 SEHNR and CDR2 FQNEAQ (reference sequence). The CDR3 DNA reads TGTGCCAGCAGCTCCCGGACAGGGGGAGACGAGCAGTACTTC. It codes for CASSSRTGGDEQYF.

This clonotype showed up many times. The V gene is TRBV6-5, the J gene TRBJ2-7, with D unresolved. V gave up 6 bases and J gave up 2 bases, with 8 bases separating them. Germline-derived CDR1 and CDR2 are MNHEY and SVGAGI. The CDR3 runs to 12 residues. CDR3 amino acids: CASSPDTYEQYF. The CDR3 DNA reads TGTGCCAGCAGCCCAGACACCTACGAGCAGTACTTC.

The rearrangement joins TRBV2 to TRBJ1-1, with D perhaps matching TRBD1 (6 bases). CDR1 and CDR2 (germline): SNHLY, FYNNEI. The CDR3 is 13 residues long. The V end was cut by 7 bases, the J end by 11 bases, with 20 bases between. The CDR3 DNA reads TGTGCCAGCACCGGGACACGCTCCCTCGGGGCTTTCTTT. This sequence encodes CASTGTRSLGAFF.

In regard to this clonotype: This sequence may be a read error, since a much larger clone differs from it by one base. The chain joins TRBV7-6 to TRBJ2-5; 9 nucleotides agree with TRBD1. V lost 5 bases and J lost 7; bases outside the gene matches: 11. The CDR3 sequence is 15 residues long. Germline CDR1 and CDR2: SGHVS and FNYEAQ. In DNA, the CDR3 is TGTGCCAGCAGCCCGGCGGGACAGGGCTTAGGGACCCAGTACTTC. Translating gives CASSPAGQGLGTQYF.

This clonotype came up a few times. The chain couples TRBV29-1 to TRBJ2-1, with TRBD2 as a possible D gene (5 bases). Trimming took off 5 bases at V and 0 bases at J, with 11 bases between the two ends. CDR1 is SQVTM, CDR2 ANQGSEA, per germline. The CDR3 is 14 amino acids. CDR3 bases: TGCAGCGTTATAGATGGGAGCTCCTACAATGAGCAGTTCTTC. Amino acid sequence: CSVIDGSSYNEQFF.

This clonotype was seen many times. J is TRBJ2-7 and V is TRBV28; 7 bases are shared with TRBD1. The CDR3 totals 15 residues. V lost 4 bases, J lost 0 bases, and 6 bases stayed unmatched. From germline, CDR1 is MDHEN and CDR2 SYDVKM. The CDR3 nucleotides are TGTGCCAGCAGTTCGCTCCGGGACAGCTCCTACGAGCAGTACTTC. Translating it yields CASSSLRDSSYEQYF. Full variable domain (rest looked up from reference TRBV28 and TRBJ2-7): DVKVTQSSRYLVKRTGEKVFLECVQDMDHENMFWYRQDPGLGLRLIYFSYDVKMKEKGDIPEGYSVSREKKERFSLILESASTNQTSMYLCASSSLRDSSYEQYFGPGTRLTVT.

This clonotype occurred many times. The J gene is TRBJ2-5, the V gene TRBV7-6; 7 bases are a match to TRBD2. Germline lookup yields CDR1 SGHVS and CDR2 FNYEAQ. V lost 4 bases and J lost 4; bases outside the gene matches: 6. CDR3 length: 14 residues. CDR3 DNA sequence: TGTGCCAGCAGCTGGACTAGTAGTTCAGAGACCCAGTACTTC. It encodes CASSWTSSSETQYF. The full variable domain, rest sourced from reference TRBV7-6 and TRBJ2-5, is GAGVSQSPRYKVTKRGQDVALRCDPISGHVSLYWYRQALGQGPEFLTYFNYEAQQDKSGLPNDRFSAERPEGSISTLTIQRTEQRDSAMYRCASSWTSSSETQYFGPGTRLLVL.

This rearrangement joins TRBV24-1 to TRBJ2-5; unclear D gene. The CDR3 is made up of 12 amino acids. Germline CDR1 and CDR2: KGHDR and SFDVKD. V dropped 1 base and J dropped 4 bases, with 3 bases sitting between them. CDR3 nucleotides: TGTGCCACCAGTGATTTTGCAGAGACCCAGTACTTC. It specifies CATSDFAETQYF.

V is TRBV20-1 and J is TRBJ2-7; D unclear. The germline V gene encodes CDR1 DFQATT and CDR2 SNEGSKA (reference sequence). The CDR3 is 12 amino acids. V was trimmed by 1 base and J by 3 bases, leaving 7 bases between them. CDR3 residues: CSARGTNYEQYF. The CDR3, as DNA: TGCAGTGCTAGAGGGACGAACTACGAGCAGTACTTC.

This chain connects TRBV5-6 to TRBJ1-2; D is perhaps TRBD1 (6 bases). V lost 2 bases and J lost 4, with 9 bases in between. Germline CDR1 reads SGHDT; CDR2 reads YYEEEE. The CDR3 loop spans 13 amino acids. CDR3 in DNA: TGTGCCAGCAGCTTCGGGACACCCTATGGCTACACCTTC. Its protein product is CASSFGTPYGYTF.

Ten or more counts support this clonotype. The V call is TRBV7-8, the J call TRBJ1-2, with 9 bases fitting TRBD1. The CDR3 covers 16 residues. Per germline, CDR1 SGHVS and CDR2 FQNEAQ. V shed 1 base and J 4 bases; nucleotides not matched to a gene: 7. Here the CDR3 DNA reads TGTGCCAGCAGCTTAGGGACAGGGGCCCTACTCTATGGCTACACCTTC. It yields the protein CASSLGTGALLYGYTF.

The chain links TRBV7-9 to TRBJ1-2; 10 bases are a match to TRBD1. The CDR3 is 15 residues long. Per the germline V gene, CDR1 is SEHNR and CDR2 is FQNEAQ (reference sequence). J gave up 4 bases and V 5 bases, and 7 bases lay outside the gene matches. As DNA, the CDR3 is TGTGCCAGCAGCCCAGACAGGGGGCGGGTCTATGGCTACACCTTC. Translating gives CASSPDRGRVYGYTF.

The chain couples TRBV28 to TRBJ2-5, with 7 bases identical to TRBD1. J gave up 4 bases and V 1 base, and 3 bases lay outside the gene matches. The CDR3 covers 14 residues. In germline, CDR1 is MDHEN, CDR2 SYDVKM. In DNA, the CDR3 is TGTGCCAGCAGTTTATACAGGGGAACAGAGACCCAGTACTTC. Its protein is CASSLYRGTETQYF.

This clonotype was recorded a few times. The chain combines TRBV6-2 or TRBV6-3 with TRBJ1-5; 9 bases map to TRBD1. The germline gives CDR1 MNHEY, CDR2 SVGEGT. CDR3 length: 15 residues. V was clipped by 6 bases and J by 0 bases; unmatched bases: 3. The CDR3 spells CASRDRGHSNQPQHF. As DNA, the CDR3 is TGTGCCAGCAGGGACAGGGGTCATAGCAATCAGCCCCAGCATTTT.

The chain employs TRBV6-2 or TRBV6-3 and TRBJ2-1; weak D call: TRBD1 (5 bases). V was trimmed by 7 bases and J by 7 bases, leaving 14 bases between them. CDR1 and CDR2 from the germline V gene are MNHEY and SVGEGT. CDR3 size: 13 residues. CDR3 coding DNA: TGTGCCAGCACCGAGGTCAGGGTGAATGAGCAGTTCTTC. Amino acids: CASTEVRVNEQFF.

This clonotype has ten or more counts. Possible read error: a much larger clone is one base away. The chain joins TRBV7-2 to TRBJ1-1; maybe TRBD1 (5 bases). The CDR3 is 14 amino acids. Germline-derived CDR1 and CDR2 are SGHTA and FQGNSA. With 1 base removed from V and 0 bases from J, the gap between germline ends came to 6 bases. CDR3 region: CASSLGRVNTEAFF. In nucleotides, the CDR3 is TGTGCCAGCAGCTTAGGCAGGGTGAACACTGAAGCTTTCTTT.

The J gene is TRBJ2-7, the V gene TRBV29-1, with D maybe TRBD1 (6 bases). The CDR3 sequence is 15 residues long. Germline lookup yields CDR1 SQVTM and CDR2 ANQGSEA. V was pared by 0 bases and J by 4 bases, with 16 bases between. CDR3 nucleotides: TGCAGCGTTGAAGATTTACAGGGTAATAGGTACGAGCAGTACTTC. Protein product: CSVEDLQGNRYEQYF.

V is TRBV20-1 and J is TRBJ2-5, with 8 bases matching TRBD1. V trimming: 0 bases; J trimming: 4 bases; junction bases outside the gene matches: 16. Looked up from germline, CDR1 is DFQATT and CDR2 is SNEGSKA (reference sequence). The CDR3 sequence is 18 residues long. The CDR3 here is CSAREVRTGMFAGETQYF. The CDR3 bases are TGCAGTGCTAGAGAGGTTCGGACAGGGATGTTTGCGGGAGAGACCCAGTACTTC.

This clonotype came up many times. V is TRBV7-6 and J is TRBJ2-7; TRBD1 agrees at 9 bases. After removal of 4 bases from V and 5 bases from J, the junction contained 6 bases not matched to a gene. This CDR3 has 14 amino acids. Germline values: CDR1 SGHVS, CDR2 FNYEAQ. CDR3 residues: CASSSGDRVNEQYF. CDR3 sequence (DNA): TGTGCCAGCAGCTCCGGGGACAGGGTCAACGAGCAGTACTTC.

The chain uses TRBV13 and TRBJ2-1, with a possible D match to TRBD2 (7 bases). With 2 bases removed from V and 4 bases from J, the gap between germline ends came to 12 bases. CDR1 and CDR2 (germline): PRHDT, FYEKMQ (reference sequence). This CDR3 has 15 amino acids. CDR3 nucleotides: TGTGCCAGCAGCTTACGCGGGGGCCATTACAATGAGCAGTTCTTC. It translates to CASSLRGGHYNEQFF. Drawing the rest from reference TRBV13 and TRBJ2-1, the complete variable domain is AAGVIQSPRHLIKEKRETATLKCYPIPRHDTVYWYQQGPGQDPQFLISFYEKMQSDKGSIPDRFSAQQFSDYHSELNMSSLELGDSALYFCASSLRGGHYNEQFFGPGTRLTVL.

The chain couples TRBV12-3 or TRBV12-4 to TRBJ2-1; 7 nucleotides line up with TRBD2. The CDR3 runs to 15 residues. The V gene end was trimmed by 8 bases and the J gene end by 1 base; junction bases not matched to a gene: 8. The CDR3 sequence is CASLGGKGSYNEQFF. As DNA, the CDR3 is TGTGCCAGCCTCGGGGGGAAAGGGTCCTACAATGAGCAGTTCTTC.